Each of the 4 T cell receptor beta chains below was sequenced from the same sample in a study of cytomegalovirus exposure and HLA in healthy donors. The method was immunoSEQ multiplex PCR; TCRdb's version includes in-frame clones alone and lacks a portion of them. The sample contains about 160,000 clones, approximately 86% of which appear only once. Sequences were obtained from PBMCs. The receptors originated from a woman younger than 35 in good health and CMV-seronegative.

V usage is TRBV7-3 and J usage is TRBJ2-2, with a weak D call TRBD2 (5 bases). V was cut by 5 bases and J by 1 base, with 11 bases left in between. This CDR3 has 15 residues. The V gene's germline CDR1 is SGHTA and CDR2 FQGTGA. The CDR3 DNA reads as TGTGCCAGCAGCCGGGCGGGCGGGAACACCGGGGAGCTGTTTTTT. Residues: CASSRAGGNTGELFF.

This clone was counted many times. This chain joins TRBV5-8 and TRBJ2-7; 10 bases match TRBD2. The CDR3 loop spans 17 amino acids. The trim removed 4 bases at V and 5 bases at J, leaving 15 bases unmatched. Germline V gene sequence: CDR1 SGHTS, CDR2 YDEGEE. CDR3 sequence: CASSQATSGKISDEQYF. CDR3 DNA: TGTGCCAGCAGCCAAGCAACTAGCGGGAAGATTTCCGACGAGCAGTACTTC.

V is TRBV7-9 and J is TRBJ2-5, with D perhaps matching TRBD1 (6 bases). This CDR3 has 16 amino acids. Germline V lookup: CDR1 SEHNR, CDR2 FQNEAQ (reference sequence). The germline V and J ends were trimmed by 5 bases and 2 bases, with 18 bases remaining between them. The CDR3 DNA reads TGTGCCAGCAGCCTCTCAACCACAGGGATTCAAGAGACCCAGTACTTC. Translation: CASSLSTTGIQETQYF.

The chain couples TRBV27 to TRBJ1-4; perhaps TRBD1 as D (6 bases). The CDR3 extends over 16 amino acids. The germline CDR1 and CDR2 sequences are MNHEY and SMNVEV (reference sequence). Trimming removed 6 bases from V and 7 bases from J, with 21 bases in between. For the CDR3, the DNA is TGTGCCAGCAGAACATCACAGGGTGGAATTACTGAAAAACTGTTTTTT. Protein sequence: CASRTSQGGITEKLFF.